This T cell receptor (beta chain) was sequenced in a study of T cells in Graves' hyperthyroidism and ophthalmopathy. This clonotype was observed many times. The investigators amplified TCR beta CDR3 regions from RNA transcripts. HTBI primers were the set used in a first-round RT-PCR of the TCR CDR3. MiXCR, run by TCRdb on the multiplex PCR reads, gives a single entry per CDR3 protein. Among some 740,000 distinct CDR3 sequences listed, approximately 15% were seen once. Germline V gives CDR1 SNHLY, CDR2 FYNNEI. This CDR3 comprises 17 residues. Germline trimming cut 8 bases from V and 4 bases from J; bases unmatched to any gene: 10.

Input material: blood. The TCR sequence derives from a woman aged 18-30 years with Graves' hyperthyroidism. This chain connects TRBV2 to TRBJ2-2, with 13 nucleotides matching TRBD2. The CDR3 protein is CASADEGTSGITGELFF. CDR3 nucleotides: TGTGCCAGCGCTGATGAAGGGACTAGCGGGATCACCGGGGAGCTGTTTTTT.